This passage covers 4 T cell receptor beta chains from one sample sequenced in a study of graft-versus-host responses after intestinal transplantation. Method: immunoSEQ multiplex PCR; TCRdb's copy keeps in-frame clones and lacks some. The data hold roughly 99,000 clones, with around 90% observed a single time. These TCRs' antigens remain unknown. The source material was unstimulated CD8+ T cells sorted from spleen or lymph node cells, sampled before transplant. These TCRs come from a human donor who was the organ donor for an intestinal transplant.

The rearrangement uses TRBV19 and TRBJ2-1; D is ambiguous. Germline CDR1 reads LNHDA; CDR2 reads SQIVND (reference sequence). V gave up 2 bases and J gave up 0 bases, with 8 bases separating them. This CDR3 has 15 amino acids. The CDR3 DNA follows: TGTGCCAGTAGTATATTGCGGAGCTCCTACAATGAGCAGTTCTTC. Protein product: CASSILRSSYNEQFF.

This clone was counted once. The chain uses TRBV29-1 and TRBJ2-1, with D maybe TRBD2 (5 bases). V was cut by 7 bases and J by 1 base, with 14 bases left in between. Germline V CDR1 and CDR2: SQVTM, ANQGSEA. The length of the CDR3 is 14 residues. CDR3 in amino acids: CSGVGSRSYNEQFF. The CDR3 nucleotides are TGCAGCGGCGTGGGGAGTCGGTCCTACAATGAGCAGTTCTTC.

This chain connects TRBV13 to TRBJ2-5, with a weak D call TRBD2 (6 bases). The germline V gene has CDR1 PRHDT and CDR2 FYEKMQ (reference sequence). Trimming removed 5 bases from V and 3 bases from J, with 13 bases in between. The CDR3 length is 14 residues. This CDR3 is CASSEPGGEETQYF. CDR3 nucleotides: TGTGCCAGCAGCGAGCCTGGCGGGGAAGAGACCCAGTACTTC.

The chain links TRBV6-5 to TRBJ2-1; D is possibly TRBD1 (5 bases). There are 12 residues in the CDR3. The germline gives CDR1 MNHEY, CDR2 SVGAGI. The CDR3 nucleotides read TGTGCGACAAGAATAAGGGGAAATGAGCAGTTCTTC. Its protein is CATRIRGNEQFF.